Described below is a single T cell receptor (beta chain) sequence and its context. These data originate in a study of monozygotic twins with cystic fibrosis. The table came from immunoSEQ multiplex PCR; TCRdb's copy has only in-frame clones and leaves some out. Among 35,000 or so clones, over 70% were seen once, and the ten largest hold under 2%. Deletions cut 10 bases from V and 7 bases from J, with 22 bases between. The CDR3 consists of 14 residues. Germline CDR1 and CDR2: MRHNA and SNTAGT. This chain connects TRBV6-4 to TRBJ1-2, with TRBD1 as a possible D gene (5 bases). The specimen sequenced was blood. The clonotype was recovered from a girl aged 2 to 9 with cystic fibrosis. The CDR3 coding sequence is TGTGCCACCTCTCCAGGTCCCCGGGGCGGTGGCTACACCTTC. Its protein is CATSPGPRGGGYTF.